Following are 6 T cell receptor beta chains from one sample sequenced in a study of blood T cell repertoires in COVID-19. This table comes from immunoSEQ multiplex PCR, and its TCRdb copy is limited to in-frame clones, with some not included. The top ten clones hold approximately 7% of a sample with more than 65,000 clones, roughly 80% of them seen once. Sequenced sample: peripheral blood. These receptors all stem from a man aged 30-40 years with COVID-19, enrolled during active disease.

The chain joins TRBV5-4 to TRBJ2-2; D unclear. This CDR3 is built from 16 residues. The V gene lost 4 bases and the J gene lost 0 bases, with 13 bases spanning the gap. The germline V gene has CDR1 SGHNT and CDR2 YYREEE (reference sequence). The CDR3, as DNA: TGTGCCAGCAGCCCAAACAGAAACGCGAACACCGGGGAGCTGTTTTTT. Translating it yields CASSPNRNANTGELFF.

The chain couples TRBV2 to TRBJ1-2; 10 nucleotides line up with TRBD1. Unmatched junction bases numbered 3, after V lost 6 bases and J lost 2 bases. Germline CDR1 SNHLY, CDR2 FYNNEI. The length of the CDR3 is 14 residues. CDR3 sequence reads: CASRGTGANYGYTF. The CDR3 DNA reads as TGTGCCAGCAGGGGGACAGGGGCCAACTATGGCTACACCTTC.

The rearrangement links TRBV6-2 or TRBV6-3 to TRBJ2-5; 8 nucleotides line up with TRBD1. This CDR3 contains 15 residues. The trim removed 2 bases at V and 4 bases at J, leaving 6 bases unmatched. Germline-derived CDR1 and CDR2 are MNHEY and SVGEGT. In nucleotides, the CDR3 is TGTGCCAGCAGTTACGGGACAGGACCCTCAGAGACCCAGTACTTC. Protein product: CASSYGTGPSETQYF.

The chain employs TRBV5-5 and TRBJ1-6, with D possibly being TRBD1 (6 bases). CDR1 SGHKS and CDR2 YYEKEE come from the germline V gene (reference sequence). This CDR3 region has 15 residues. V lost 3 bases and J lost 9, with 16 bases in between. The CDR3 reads CASSWTQGAGSPLHF. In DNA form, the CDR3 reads TGTGCCAGCAGCTGGACACAGGGCGCTGGTTCACCCCTCCACTTT.

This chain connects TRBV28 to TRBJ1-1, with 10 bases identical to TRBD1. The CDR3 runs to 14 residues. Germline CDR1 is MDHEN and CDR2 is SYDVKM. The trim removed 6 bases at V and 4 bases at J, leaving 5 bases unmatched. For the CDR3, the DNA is TGTGCCAGCAGGACTGGGGACAGGGGCACTGAAGCTTTCTTT. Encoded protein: CASRTGDRGTEAFF. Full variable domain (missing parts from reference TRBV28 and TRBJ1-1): DVKVTQSSRYLVKRTGEKVFLECVQDMDHENMFWYRQDPGLGLRLIYFSYDVKMKEKGDIPEGYSVSREKKERFSLILESASTNQTSMYLCASRTGDRGTEAFFGQGTRLTVV.

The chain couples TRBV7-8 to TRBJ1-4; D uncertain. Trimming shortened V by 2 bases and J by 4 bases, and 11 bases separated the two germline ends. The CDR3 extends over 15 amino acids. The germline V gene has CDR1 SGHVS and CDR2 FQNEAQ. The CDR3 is CASSLRVEINEKLFF. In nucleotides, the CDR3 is TGTGCCAGCAGCTTAAGAGTAGAGATTAATGAAAAACTGTTTTTT.